This TCR beta chain derives from a study of cytotoxic CD8 clonotypes in ibrutinib-treated CLL (dated by TCRdb to the early 2020s). At the level of the whole study: In this cohort, 15 patients were treatment-naive and approximately 10 were relapsed/refractory, while 17 to 18 had unmutated IGHV. Of the 90 or so participants in the trial, roughly 26 had longitudinal samples available. Responses were partial in around 24 patients and complete in 2; after median around 72 months follow-up, about 14 stayed in remission and about twelve progressed. Cryopreserved peripheral blood mononuclear cells were obtained prior to treatment, at the time of response, and at either disease progression or sustained remission. Response samples were obtained after a median of around 11 months of treatment, with a range of roughly 6 to 36 months. On average, each sample yielded approximately 250,000 productive templates and about 94,000 productive rearrangements.

Broad study findings and their caveats: Baseline clonality exceeded that of age-matched healthy donors and correlated strongly with circulating CD8+ T-cell counts. Sustained-remission and progressing patients did not have matched sampling times, and lymph node repertoires were not examined. Public clonotypes were rare and either shrank or stayed stable during treatment, and the rise in clonality at ibrutinib response reflected expansion of private clonotypes. Clonality rose at ibrutinib response, remained stable during sustained remission, and dropped back toward baseline at progression.

Remarks on this clone: This receptor's antigen is unknown. Qualities for individual bases were not recorded, and no much larger clone is one base off.

The CDR3 holds 15 amino acids from the cysteine to the phenylalanine. The read is trimmed to its CDR3 DNA, 45 bases read in frame from base 1. Via the germline V gene, CDR1 is SGHVS and CDR2 FNYEAQ. For this chain, trimming is 1 base at the V end and 6 bases at the J end, and the number of junction bases without a gene match is 6. For TCR beta library preparation, roughly 2 micrograms of genomic DNA were isolated from cryopreserved PBMCs. Longitudinal blood samples from CLL patients on ibrutinib monotherapy were analyzed using high-throughput TCR beta sequencing. The patients took part in an open-label, single-center phase 2 trial of ibrutinib monotherapy. On a MiSeq, deep resolution sequencing aimed for a depth between 1 in 1 million and 1 in 200,000 T cells, with each clonotype covered approximately 10x on average. TCR beta libraries were generated with the immunoSEQ hsTCRB Kit. On the authors' methods: The data were analyzed with ImmunoSEQ Analyzer and ImmunoSEQ Data Assistant, and V, D and J gene assignments followed IMGT definitions. Clonality, which ranges from 0 to 1, was calculated as one minus the normalized Shannon entropy of productive rearrangement frequencies. Only overrepresented clonotypes making up at least 0.05% of the repertoire of each patient were included in the public clonotype analysis. Approximately 13 age-matched healthy donor repertoires from immuneACCESS served as clonality controls. The clones in this table, taken by TCRdb from immuneACCESS, are in-frame only. Not every clone is retained; where verified, under half of the shortfall comes from an unresolved V gene, and the cause of the rest is unknown. Clone size and V and J calls were adopted from that table, with D and trimming inferred from the DNA. This sample comprises thousands of clones, approximately 57% of them detected only once. The ten largest account for 15% to 20% of the sample.

The origin of this receptor is a human donor with chronic lymphocytic leukemia. The chain was built from TRBV7-6 and TRBJ2-3; 8 bases in the junction line up with TRBD2. The source was PBMCs, collected before ibrutinib treatment. The DNA sequence reads TGTGCCAGCAGCTTAGAGCCAACTAGCGGTGATACGCAGTATTTT. It translates to CASSLEPTSGDTQYF.